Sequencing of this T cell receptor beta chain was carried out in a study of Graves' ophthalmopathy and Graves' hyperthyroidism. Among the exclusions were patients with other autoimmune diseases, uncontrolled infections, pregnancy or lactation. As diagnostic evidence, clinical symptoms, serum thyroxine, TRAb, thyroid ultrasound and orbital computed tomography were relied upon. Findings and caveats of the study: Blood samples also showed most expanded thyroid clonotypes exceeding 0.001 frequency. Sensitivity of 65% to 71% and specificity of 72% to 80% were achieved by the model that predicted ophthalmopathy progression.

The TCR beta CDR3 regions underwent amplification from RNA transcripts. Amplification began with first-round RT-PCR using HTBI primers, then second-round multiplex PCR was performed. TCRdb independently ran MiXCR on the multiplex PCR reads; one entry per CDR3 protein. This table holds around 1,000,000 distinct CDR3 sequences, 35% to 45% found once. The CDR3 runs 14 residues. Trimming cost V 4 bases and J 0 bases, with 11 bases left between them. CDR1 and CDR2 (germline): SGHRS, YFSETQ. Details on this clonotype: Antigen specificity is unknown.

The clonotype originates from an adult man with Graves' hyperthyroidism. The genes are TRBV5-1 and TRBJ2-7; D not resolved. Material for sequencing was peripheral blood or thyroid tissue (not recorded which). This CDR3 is CASSDQRSSYEQYF. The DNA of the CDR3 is TGCGCCAGCAGCGACCAGAGGAGCTCCTACGAGCAGTACTTC.